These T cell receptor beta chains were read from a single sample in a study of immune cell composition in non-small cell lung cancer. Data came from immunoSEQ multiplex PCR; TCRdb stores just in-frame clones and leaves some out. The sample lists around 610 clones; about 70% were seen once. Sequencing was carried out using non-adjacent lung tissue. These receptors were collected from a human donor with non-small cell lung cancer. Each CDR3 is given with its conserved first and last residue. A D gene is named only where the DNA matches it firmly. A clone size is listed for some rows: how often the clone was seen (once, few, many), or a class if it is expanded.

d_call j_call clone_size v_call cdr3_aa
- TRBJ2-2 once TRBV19 CASAGPLTNTGELFF
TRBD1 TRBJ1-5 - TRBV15 CATSRVRTGGSQPQHF
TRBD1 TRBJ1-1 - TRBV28 CASSSPGTGWDTEAFF
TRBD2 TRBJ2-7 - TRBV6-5 CATSGGGRIYEQYF
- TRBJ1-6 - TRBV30 CAWRGRQGESPLHF
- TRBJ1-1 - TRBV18 CASSPPQNMNTEAFF
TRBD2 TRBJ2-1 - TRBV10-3 CATMRASGGLYNEQFF
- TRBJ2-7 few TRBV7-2 CASSSYYEQYF
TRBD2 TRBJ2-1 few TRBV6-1 CASSETGGRWVEQFF
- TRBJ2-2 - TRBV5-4 CASSLFDRTGELFF
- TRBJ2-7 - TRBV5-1 CASSLHVARDSLYEQYF
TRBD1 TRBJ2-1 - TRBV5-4 CASSLGQGNEQFF
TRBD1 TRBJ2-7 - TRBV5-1 CASSLGQGFSYEQYF
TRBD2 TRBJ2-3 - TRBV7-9 CASSPGLAGARTDTQYF
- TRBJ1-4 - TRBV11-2 CASSLEGASGAKRELFF
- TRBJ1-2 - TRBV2 CASSVDLGRGYTF
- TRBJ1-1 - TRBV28 CASTSERPEVTEAFF
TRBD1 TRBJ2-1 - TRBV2 CASSDWDRGRRYEQFF
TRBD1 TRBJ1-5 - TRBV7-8 CASSSRQGQPQHF
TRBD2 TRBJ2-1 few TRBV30 CAWSQRGLAGGLGQFF
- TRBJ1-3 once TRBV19 CASTLGAGKRRNTIYF
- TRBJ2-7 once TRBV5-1 CASSTGTGTYEQYF
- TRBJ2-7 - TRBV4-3 CASSQEERTPSYEQYF
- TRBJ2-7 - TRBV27 CASSVNAASYEQYF
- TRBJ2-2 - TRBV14 CASSQDRALTGELFF
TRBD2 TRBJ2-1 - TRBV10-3 CATMRASGGLYNEQFF
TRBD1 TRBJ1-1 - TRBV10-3 CATLATGKTEAFF